This record concerns one T cell receptor beta chain sequence. Different DNA sequences within this sample yield the same CDR3. This entry belongs to a study of blood T cell repertoires in COVID-19. Method: immunoSEQ multiplex PCR; TCRdb's copy keeps in-frame clones and lacks some. The table lists about 230,000 clones, approximately 90% of them singletons. Germline CDR1 reads SGHNT; CDR2 reads YENEEA. Trimming cost V 1 base and J 4 bases; bases outside gene matches: 3. The length of the CDR3 is 15 residues. The genes are TRBV11-3 and TRBJ2-7; 11 nucleotides agree with TRBD1. The sequence was obtained from a man aged 30 to 39 with COVID-19, enrolled during active disease. The specimen was peripheral blood. The CDR3 DNA reads as TGTGCCAGCAGCTTAGGGGGACAGGGGGGATACGAGCAGTACTTC. Translation: CASSLGGQGGYEQYF.